The present entry profiles one T cell receptor beta chain with its context. Its matching antigen is unknown. These data belong to a study of cytomegalovirus exposure and HLA in healthy donors. The CDR3 spans 15 residues. The V and J ends lost 3 bases and 8 bases, in that order; junction bases with no gene match: 8. The germline V gene has CDR1 SEHNR and CDR2 FQNEAQ (reference sequence). Use of 60 Vbeta and 13 Jbeta primers characterized the PCR. Sequencing was performed with immunoSEQ multiplex PCR; in TCRdb, only in-frame clones are kept and a portion is missing. The sample comprises 170,000 or so clones, around 77% of which are singletons, and around 2.2% rests with the top ten. The study's findings and limits: Among immune exposure information, only CMV serostatus was available.

This receptor was taken from a man aged 55 to 70 in good health and CMV-seronegative. Sequencing was performed on PBMCs. The chain links TRBV7-9 to TRBJ1-2, with 11 nucleotides matching TRBD1. The CDR3 region has the DNA TGTGCCAGCAGCTTTTCCGGACAGGGGGCGGAGGGCTACACCTTC. Translating gives CASSFSGQGAEGYTF.